Detailed here is one T cell receptor (beta chain). Only in-frame clones appear in the TCRdb table, and some are missing; sequencing was by immunoSEQ multiplex PCR. The table records about 98,000 clones, 86% of them present only once. This sample is drawn from a study of T cell responses to AZD1222 COVID-19 vaccine. Germline lookup yields CDR1 MNHEY and CDR2 SVGEGT. There are 15 residues in the CDR3. Unmatched junction bases numbered 6, after V lost 0 bases and J lost 7 bases. The specimen was peripheral blood, collected on day 0 of AZD1222 vaccination. This chain joins TRBV6-2 or TRBV6-3 and TRBJ1-5, with 7 bases matching TRBD1. This clonotype was sampled from an adult in good health. The CDR3 is CASSYSRQGYQPQHF. DNA for the CDR3: TGTGCCAGCAGTTACTCGAGACAGGGTTACCAGCCCCAGCATTTT.